The text below deals with one T cell receptor beta chain. Its antigen is still unknown. One end of the junction does not line up with germline, which may come from a read error. The PCR made use of 60 Vbeta and 13 Jbeta primers. TCRdb keeps only in-frame clones here, not all; method: immunoSEQ multiplex PCR. This table holds about 81,000 clones, 77% found once. This entry comes from a study of cytomegalovirus exposure and HLA in healthy donors. At the level of the study: Earlier sequencing of about 200 million T cells yielded approximately 120 million unique TCR beta sequences. Drawn from HLA-typed donors, roughly 87 million unique TCRs were held in an early data release. Notes on the study in general: Another analysis was done later, and it associated 15,000 or so TCR beta sequences with HLA alleles at 0.05 false discovery rate.

Healthy bone marrow donors made up the donor group. Germline CDR1 and CDR2: MNHEY and SVGAGI. This CDR3 is built from 15 residues. Sequences were obtained from PBMCs. The sequence was collected from a man aged 45-65 years in good health and CMV-seropositive. V is TRBV6-5 and J is TRBJ2-4; TRBD2 agrees at 7 bases. The CDR3 is CASSYDGGSFNSQYF. In DNA form, the CDR3 reads TGTGCCAGCAGTTACGATGGCGGGAGTTTTAACAGTCAGTACTTC.